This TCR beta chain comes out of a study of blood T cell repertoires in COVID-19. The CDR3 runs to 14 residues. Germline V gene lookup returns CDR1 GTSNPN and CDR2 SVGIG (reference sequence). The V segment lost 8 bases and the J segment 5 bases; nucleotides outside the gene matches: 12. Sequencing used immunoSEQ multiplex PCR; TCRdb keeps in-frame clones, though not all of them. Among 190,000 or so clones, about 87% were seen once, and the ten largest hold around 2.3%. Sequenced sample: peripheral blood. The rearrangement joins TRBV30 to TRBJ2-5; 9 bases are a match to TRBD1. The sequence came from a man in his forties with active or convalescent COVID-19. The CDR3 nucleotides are TGTGCCGGGGGGGGACAGGGTAAAAGCGAGACCCAGTACTTC. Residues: CAGGGQGKSETQYF.